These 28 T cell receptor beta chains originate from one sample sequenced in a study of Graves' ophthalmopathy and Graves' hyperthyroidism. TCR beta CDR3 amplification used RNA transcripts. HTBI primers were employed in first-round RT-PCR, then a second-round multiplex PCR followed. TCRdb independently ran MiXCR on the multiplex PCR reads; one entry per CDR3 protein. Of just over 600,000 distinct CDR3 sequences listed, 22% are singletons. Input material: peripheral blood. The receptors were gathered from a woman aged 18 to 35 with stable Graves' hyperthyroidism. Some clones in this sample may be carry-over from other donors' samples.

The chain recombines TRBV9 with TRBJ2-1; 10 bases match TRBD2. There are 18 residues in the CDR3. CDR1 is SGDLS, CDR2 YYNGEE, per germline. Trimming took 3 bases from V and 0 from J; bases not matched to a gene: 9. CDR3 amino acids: CASSDKSGGALSYNEQFF. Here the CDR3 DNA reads TGTGCCAGCAGCGACAAGAGCGGGGGGGCCCTCTCCTACAATGAGCAGTTCTTC.

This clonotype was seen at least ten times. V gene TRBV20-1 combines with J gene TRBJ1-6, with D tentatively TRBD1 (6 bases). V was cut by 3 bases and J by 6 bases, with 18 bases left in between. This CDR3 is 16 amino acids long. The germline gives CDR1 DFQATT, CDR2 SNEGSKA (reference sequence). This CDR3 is CSARGGRTDSNSPLHF. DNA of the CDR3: TGCAGTGCTAGGGGGGGCAGGACTGATAGTAATTCACCCCTCCACTTT.

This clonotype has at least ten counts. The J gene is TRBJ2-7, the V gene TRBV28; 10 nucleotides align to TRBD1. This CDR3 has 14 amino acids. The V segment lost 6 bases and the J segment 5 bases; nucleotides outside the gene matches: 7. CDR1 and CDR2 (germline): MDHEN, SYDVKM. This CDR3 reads CASSTGTGVHEQYF. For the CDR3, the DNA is TGTGCCAGCAGCACCGGGACAGGGGTACACGAGCAGTACTTC.

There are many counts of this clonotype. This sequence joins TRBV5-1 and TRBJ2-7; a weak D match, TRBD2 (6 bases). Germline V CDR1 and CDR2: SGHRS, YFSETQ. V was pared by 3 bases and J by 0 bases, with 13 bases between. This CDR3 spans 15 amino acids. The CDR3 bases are TGCGCCAGCAGCTCATATAGCGGAGTCTCCTACGAGCAGTACTTC. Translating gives CASSSYSGVSYEQYF.

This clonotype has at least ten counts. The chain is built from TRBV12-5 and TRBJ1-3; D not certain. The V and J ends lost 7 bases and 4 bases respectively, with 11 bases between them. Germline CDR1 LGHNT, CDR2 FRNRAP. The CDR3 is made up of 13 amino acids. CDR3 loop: CASAPGGGNTIYF. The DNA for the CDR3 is TGTGCTAGTGCCCCTGGAGGGGGAAACACCATATATTTT.

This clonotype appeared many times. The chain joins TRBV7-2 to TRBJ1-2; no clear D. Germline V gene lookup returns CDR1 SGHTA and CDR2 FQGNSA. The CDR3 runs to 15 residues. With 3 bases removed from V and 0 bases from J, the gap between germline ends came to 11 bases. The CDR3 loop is CASSFTHGPNYGYTF. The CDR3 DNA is TGTGCCAGCAGCTTTACCCACGGACCTAACTATGGCTACACCTTC.

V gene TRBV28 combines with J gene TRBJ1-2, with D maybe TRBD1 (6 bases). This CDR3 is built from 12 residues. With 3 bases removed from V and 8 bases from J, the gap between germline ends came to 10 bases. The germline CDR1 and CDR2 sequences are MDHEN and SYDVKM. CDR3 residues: CASSLIQGGYTF. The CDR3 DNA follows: TGTGCCAGCAGTTTGATACAGGGAGGCTACACCTTC.

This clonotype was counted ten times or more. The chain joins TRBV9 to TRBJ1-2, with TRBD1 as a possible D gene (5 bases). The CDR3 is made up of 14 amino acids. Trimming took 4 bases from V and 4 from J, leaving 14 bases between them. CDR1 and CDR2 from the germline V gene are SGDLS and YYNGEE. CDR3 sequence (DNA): TGTGCCAGCAGCCCCAACAGGCAGAGCTATGGCTACACCTTC. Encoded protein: CASSPNRQSYGYTF.

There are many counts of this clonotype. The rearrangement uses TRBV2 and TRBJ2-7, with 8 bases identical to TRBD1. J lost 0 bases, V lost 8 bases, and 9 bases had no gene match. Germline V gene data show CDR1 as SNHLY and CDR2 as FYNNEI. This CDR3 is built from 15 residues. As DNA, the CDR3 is TGTGCCAGCCGAATACAAGGGACAGGCTCCTACGAGCAGTACTTC. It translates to CASRIQGTGSYEQYF. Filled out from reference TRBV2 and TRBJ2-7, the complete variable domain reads EPEVTQTPSHQVTQMGQEVILRCVPISNHLYFYWYRQILGQKVEFLVSFYNNEISEKSEIFDDQFSVERPDGSNFTLKIRSTKLEDSAMYFCASRIQGTGSYEQYFGPGTRLTVT.

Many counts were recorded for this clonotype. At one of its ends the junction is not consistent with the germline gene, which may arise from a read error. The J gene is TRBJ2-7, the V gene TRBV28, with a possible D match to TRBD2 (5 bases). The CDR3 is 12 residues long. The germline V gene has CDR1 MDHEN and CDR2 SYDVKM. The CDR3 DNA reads TGTGCCAGCAGTCCTTCCGAAAGCGGAGAAAACTTC. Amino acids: CASSPSESGENF.

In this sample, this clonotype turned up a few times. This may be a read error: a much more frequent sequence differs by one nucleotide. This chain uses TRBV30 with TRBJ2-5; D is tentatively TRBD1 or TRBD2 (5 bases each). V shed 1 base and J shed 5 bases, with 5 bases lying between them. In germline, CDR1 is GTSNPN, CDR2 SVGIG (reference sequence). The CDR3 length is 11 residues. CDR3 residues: CAWSGGETQYF. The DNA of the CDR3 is TGTGCCTGGAGTGGGGGGGAGACCCAGTACTTC.

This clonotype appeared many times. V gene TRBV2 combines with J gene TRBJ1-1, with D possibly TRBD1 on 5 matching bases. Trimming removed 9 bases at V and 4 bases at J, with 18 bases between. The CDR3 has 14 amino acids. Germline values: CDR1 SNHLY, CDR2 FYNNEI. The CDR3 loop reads CASNSEGYGTEAFF. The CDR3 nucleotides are TGTGCCAGTAATAGCGAGGGGTACGGCACTGAAGCTTTCTTT.

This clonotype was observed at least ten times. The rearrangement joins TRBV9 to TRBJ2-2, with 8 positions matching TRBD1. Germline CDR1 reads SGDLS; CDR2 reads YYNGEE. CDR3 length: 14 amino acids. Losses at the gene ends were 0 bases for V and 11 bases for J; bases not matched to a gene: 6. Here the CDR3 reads CASSVENRGNELFF. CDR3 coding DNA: TGTGCCAGCAGCGTAGAAAACAGGGGGAATGAGCTGTTTTTT.

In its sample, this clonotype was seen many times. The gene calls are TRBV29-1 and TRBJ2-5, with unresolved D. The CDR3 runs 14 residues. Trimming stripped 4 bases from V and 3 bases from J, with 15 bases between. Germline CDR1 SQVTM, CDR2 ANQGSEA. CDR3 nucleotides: TGCAGCGTTGTAAGTTGGCAGGCCGAAGAGACCCAGTACTTC. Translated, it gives CSVVSWQAEETQYF. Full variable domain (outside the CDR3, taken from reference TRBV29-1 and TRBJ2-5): SAVISQKPSRDICQRGTSLTIQCQVDSQVTMMFWYRQQPGQSLTLIATANQGSEATYESGFVIDKFPISRPNLTFSTLTVSNMSPEDSSIYLCSVVSWQAEETQYFGPGTRLLVL.

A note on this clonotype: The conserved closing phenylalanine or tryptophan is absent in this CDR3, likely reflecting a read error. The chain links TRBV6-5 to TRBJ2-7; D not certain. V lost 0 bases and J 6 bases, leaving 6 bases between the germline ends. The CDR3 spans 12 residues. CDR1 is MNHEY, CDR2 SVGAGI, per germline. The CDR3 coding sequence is TGTGCCAGCAGTTACTCAAGGGCCGAGCAGTACTAC. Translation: CASSYSRAEQYY.

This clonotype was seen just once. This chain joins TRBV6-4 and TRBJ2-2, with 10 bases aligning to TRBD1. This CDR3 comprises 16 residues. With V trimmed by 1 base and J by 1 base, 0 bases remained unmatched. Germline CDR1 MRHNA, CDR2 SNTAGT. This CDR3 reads CASSDWTGGNTGELFF. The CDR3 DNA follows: TGTGCCAGCAGTGACTGGACAGGGGGGAACACCGGGGAGCTGTTTTTT.

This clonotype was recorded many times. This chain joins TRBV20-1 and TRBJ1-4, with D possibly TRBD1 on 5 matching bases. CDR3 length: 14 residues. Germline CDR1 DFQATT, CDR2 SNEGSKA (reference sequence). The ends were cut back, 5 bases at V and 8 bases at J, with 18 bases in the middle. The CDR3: CSARAGGEGEKLFF. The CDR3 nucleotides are TGCAGTGCTCGCGCCGGAGGGGAGGGGGAAAAACTGTTTTTT.

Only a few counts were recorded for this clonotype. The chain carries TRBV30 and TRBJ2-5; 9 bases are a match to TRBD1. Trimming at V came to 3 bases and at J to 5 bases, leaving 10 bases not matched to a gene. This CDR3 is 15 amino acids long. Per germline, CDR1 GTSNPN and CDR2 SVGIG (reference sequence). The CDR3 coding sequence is TGTGCCTGGAGCGAATCGGACAGGGGTGAGGAGACCCAGTACTTC. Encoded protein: CAWSESDRGEETQYF.

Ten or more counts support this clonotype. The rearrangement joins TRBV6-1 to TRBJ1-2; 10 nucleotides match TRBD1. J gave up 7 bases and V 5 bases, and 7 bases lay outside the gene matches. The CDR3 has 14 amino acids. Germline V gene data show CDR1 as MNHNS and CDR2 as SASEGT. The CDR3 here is CASSKGQGPAGYTF. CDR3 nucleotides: TGTGCCAGCAGTAAGGGACAGGGGCCCGCTGGCTACACCTTC.

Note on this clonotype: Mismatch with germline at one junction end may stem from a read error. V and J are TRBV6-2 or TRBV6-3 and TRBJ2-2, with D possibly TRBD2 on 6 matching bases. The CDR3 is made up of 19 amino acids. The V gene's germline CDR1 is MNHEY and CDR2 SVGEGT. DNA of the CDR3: TGTGCCAGCATCTATCCCCCCGTTGGCAGCCAACCGGAGACCGGGGGGCTGTTTTTT. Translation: CASIYPPVGSQPETGGLFF.

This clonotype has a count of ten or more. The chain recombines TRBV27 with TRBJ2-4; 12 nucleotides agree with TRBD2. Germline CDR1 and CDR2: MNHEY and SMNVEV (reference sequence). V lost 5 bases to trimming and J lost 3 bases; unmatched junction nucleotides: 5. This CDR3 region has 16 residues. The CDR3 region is CASSAGLAGIKNIQYF. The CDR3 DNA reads TGTGCCAGCAGTGCTGGACTAGCGGGGATCAAAAACATTCAGTACTTC.

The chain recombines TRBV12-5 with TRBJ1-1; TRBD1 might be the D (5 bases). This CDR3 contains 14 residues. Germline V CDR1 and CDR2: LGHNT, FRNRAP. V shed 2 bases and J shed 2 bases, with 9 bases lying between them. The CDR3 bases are TGTGCTAGTGGTTTGCCGACAGAAAACACTGAAGCTTTCTTT. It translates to CASGLPTENTEAFF.

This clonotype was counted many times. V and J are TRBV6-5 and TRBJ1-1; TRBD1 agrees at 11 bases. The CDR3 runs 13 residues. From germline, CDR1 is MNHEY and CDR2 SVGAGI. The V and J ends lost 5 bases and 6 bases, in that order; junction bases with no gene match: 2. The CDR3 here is CASSRDRGAEAFF. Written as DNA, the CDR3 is TGTGCCAGCAGTAGGGACAGGGGGGCTGAAGCTTTCTTT.

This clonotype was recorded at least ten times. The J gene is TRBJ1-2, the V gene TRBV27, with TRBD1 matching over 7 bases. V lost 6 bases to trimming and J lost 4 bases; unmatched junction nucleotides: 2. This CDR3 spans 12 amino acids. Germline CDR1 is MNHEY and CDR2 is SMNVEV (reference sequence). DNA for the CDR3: TGTGCCAGCAGAAGACAGGGCTATGGCTACACCTTC. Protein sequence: CASRRQGYGYTF.

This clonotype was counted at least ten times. CDR3 residues: CAWRRTRGGDPVEAFF. Here the CDR3 DNA reads TGTGCCTGGCGTAGGACCAGGGGCGGAGACCCCGTGGAAGCTTTCTTT. The chain joins TRBV30 to TRBJ1-1; a possible D gene is TRBD1 (6 bases). Looked up from germline, CDR1 is GTSNPN and CDR2 is SVGIG (reference sequence). Trimming pared 5 bases from V and 8 bases from J, leaving 27 bases between. The length of the CDR3 is 16 residues.

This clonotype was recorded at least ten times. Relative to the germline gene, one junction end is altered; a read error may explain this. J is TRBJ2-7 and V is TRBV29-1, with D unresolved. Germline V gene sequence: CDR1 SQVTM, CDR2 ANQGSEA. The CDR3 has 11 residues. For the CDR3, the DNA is TGCAGCGGTGAAGACTCCTACGAGCAGTACTTC. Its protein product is CSGEDSYEQYF.

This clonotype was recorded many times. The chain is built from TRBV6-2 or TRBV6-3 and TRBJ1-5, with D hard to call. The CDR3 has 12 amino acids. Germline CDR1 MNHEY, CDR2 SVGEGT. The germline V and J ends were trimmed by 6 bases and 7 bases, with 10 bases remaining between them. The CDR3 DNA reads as TGTGCCAGCAGCCTTAATCGCCAGCCCCAGCATTTT. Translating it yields CASSLNRQPQHF.

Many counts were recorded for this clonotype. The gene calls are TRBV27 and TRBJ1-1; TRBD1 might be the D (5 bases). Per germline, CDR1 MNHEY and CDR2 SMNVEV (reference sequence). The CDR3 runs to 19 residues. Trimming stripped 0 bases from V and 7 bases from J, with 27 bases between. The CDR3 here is CASSLSIVAGLAPGGEAFF. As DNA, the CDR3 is TGTGCCAGCAGTTTATCGATAGTAGCGGGGTTAGCCCCGGGGGGTGAAGCTTTCTTT.